The 27 T cell receptor beta chains presented below share a single source sample, sequenced in a study of shared clonotypes between healthy human individuals. Profiling relied on immunoSEQ multiplex PCR, and the TCRdb table lists in-frame clones only, not all of them. The sample yields some 600,000 clones, 95% to 96% seen once. CD45RO-negative cells were positively selected for CCR7, leaving out terminally differentiated effector memory CD45RA+ cells. The sample consisted of naive CD8+ T cells sorted from blood. These receptors came from a woman between 25 and 40 years old in good health.

On this clone: Different DNA sequences within this sample yield the same CDR3. The rearrangement joins TRBV27 to TRBJ1-5; possible D gene TRBD1, 6 bases. The CDR3 is 14 residues long. Trimming cost V 3 bases and J 7 bases, with 13 bases left between them. Germline lookup yields CDR1 MNHEY and CDR2 SMNVEV (reference sequence). The CDR3 nucleotides are TGTGCCAGCAGTTTCTTGGGGGCAGGGCAGCCCCAGCATTTT. Encoded protein: CASSFLGAGQPQHF.

The CDR3 loop reads CASSYAREGAGEQYF. The CDR3 region has the DNA TGTGCCAGCAGTTACGCGCGGGAGGGGGCTGGCGAGCAGTACTTC. This sequence joins TRBV6-5 and TRBJ2-7; 9 bases align to TRBD2. CDR1 and CDR2 (germline): MNHEY, SVGAGI. Germline trimming cut 2 bases from V and 6 bases from J; bases unmatched to any gene: 8. This CDR3 has 15 amino acids.

A remark on this clone: This CDR3 is also generated by other DNA sequences in the sample. The chain combines TRBV19 with TRBJ1-5; D is unclear. Trimming left V 3 bases short and J 0 bases short, with 6 bases between. This CDR3 comprises 14 residues. CDR1 is LNHDA, CDR2 SQIVND, per germline (reference sequence). Written as DNA, the CDR3 is TGTGCCAGTAGTATCGCGGGTAGCAATCAGCCCCAGCATTTT. Translating gives CASSIAGSNQPQHF.

The rearrangement joins TRBV28 to TRBJ1-4, with D perhaps matching TRBD1 (5 bases). Germline V CDR1 and CDR2: MDHEN, SYDVKM. The ends were cut back, 6 bases at V and 4 bases at J, with 12 bases in the middle. The CDR3 sequence is 14 residues long. As DNA, the CDR3 is TGTGCCAGCAGCATGGGGGAGGGTAATGAAAAACTGTTTTTT. Its protein product is CASSMGEGNEKLFF.

The chain combines TRBV19 with TRBJ2-7; maybe TRBD2 (6 bases). Trimming took off 0 bases at V and 0 bases at J, with 18 bases between the two ends. Germline CDR1 reads LNHDA; CDR2 reads SQIVND (reference sequence). The CDR3 totals 18 residues. CDR3 coding DNA: TGTGCCAGTAGTATAGAAGTGGCGGGGCCTCCGGGCTCCTACGAGCAGTACTTC. Its translation is CASSIEVAGPPGSYEQYF.

The chain combines TRBV27 with TRBJ2-2; TRBD2 agrees at 11 bases. The CDR3 extends over 16 amino acids. J gave up 6 bases and V 6 bases, and 9 bases lay outside the gene matches. Germline CDR1 and CDR2: MNHEY and SMNVEV (reference sequence). The CDR3 coding sequence is TGTGCCAGCAGCCTACTAGCGGGAGAAGGGGCCGGGGAGCTGTTTTTT. Protein: CASSLLAGEGAGELFF.

V gene TRBV28 combines with J gene TRBJ1-1; D gene ambiguous. V lost 7 bases to trimming and J lost 1 base, with 10 bases between them. This CDR3 region has 13 residues. Germline V CDR1 and CDR2: MDHEN, SYDVKM. The CDR3 spells CASTPEENTEAFF. Here the CDR3 DNA reads TGTGCCAGCACTCCCGAAGAGAACACTGAAGCTTTCTTT.

The chain uses TRBV5-4 and TRBJ1-5; D is ambiguous. Germline lookup yields CDR1 SGHNT and CDR2 YYREEE (reference sequence). This CDR3 is built from 13 residues. V lost 0 bases, J lost 4 bases, and 5 bases lay in between. CDR3 region: CASSLGENQPQHF. The CDR3 DNA is TGTGCCAGCAGCTTGGGGGAAAATCAGCCCCAGCATTTT.

This clone was recorded once. The V and J genes are TRBV6-5 and TRBJ2-7; TRBD1 is a possible D gene (6 bases). V lost 2 bases to trimming and J lost 3 bases, with 14 bases between them. This CDR3 is built from 15 residues. In germline, CDR1 is MNHEY, CDR2 SVGAGI. CDR3 DNA: TGTGCCAGCAGTTACCTGGTGGGGGCGGTCTACGAGCAGTACTTC. Its protein is CASSYLVGAVYEQYF.

This chain links TRBV2 with TRBJ2-5; no definite D call. Between the trimmed V and J ends, which lost 6 bases and 2 bases, there was a span of 28 bases. The CDR3 covers 19 residues. Germline CDR1 and CDR2: SNHLY and FYNNEI. The CDR3 coding sequence is TGTGCCAGCAGGACCCGACTGGGAACTGATGGCCTAAAACAAGAGACCCAGTACTTC. This sequence encodes CASRTRLGTDGLKQETQYF.

This chain's CDR3 is CASSLRLDGGNTIYF. CDR3 DNA: TGTGCCAGCAGTCTTCGCCTAGACGGTGGAAACACCATATATTTT. This chain uses TRBV28 with TRBJ1-3; D is undetermined. The CDR3 has 15 amino acids. The V gene lost 5 bases and the J gene lost 3 bases, with 14 bases spanning the gap. Germline CDR1 and CDR2: MDHEN and SYDVKM. Looking up the rest from reference TRBV28 and TRBJ1-3 gives the full variable domain: DVKVTQSSRYLVKRTGEKVFLECVQDMDHENMFWYRQDPGLGLRLIYFSYDVKMKEKGDIPEGYSVSREKKERFSLILESASTNQTSMYLCASSLRLDGGNTIYFGEGSWLTVV.

Turning to this clone: Other DNA sequences of this sample code for an identical CDR3. The rearrangement uses TRBV15 and TRBJ1-1; TRBD1 is a possible D gene (5 bases). Germline V gives CDR1 LNHNV, CDR2 YYDKDF (reference sequence). With 1 base removed from V and 3 bases from J, the gap between germline ends came to 9 bases. This CDR3 is built from 14 residues. CDR3 sequence: CATSRGGEDTEAFF. The CDR3 coding sequence is TGTGCCACCAGCAGAGGGGGGGAGGACACTGAAGCTTTCTTT.

In regard to this clone: Distinct nucleotide sequences in the sample also encode this CDR3. V gene TRBV9 combines with J gene TRBJ1-1; weak D call: TRBD1 (5 bases). Trimming shortened V by 0 bases and J by 1 base, and 7 bases separated the two germline ends. This CDR3 has 14 amino acids. The germline gives CDR1 SGDLS, CDR2 YYNGEE. The CDR3 sequence is CASSVAGGNTEAFF. CDR3 DNA sequence: TGTGCCAGCAGCGTAGCTGGGGGGAACACTGAAGCTTTCTTT.

The V gene is TRBV9, the J gene TRBJ2-7; D uncertain. Trimming shortened V by 4 bases and J by 1 base, and 9 bases separated the two germline ends. Per germline, CDR1 SGDLS and CDR2 YYNGEE. This CDR3 is 13 amino acids long. This CDR3 is CASSYSSSYEQYF. CDR3 nucleotide sequence: TGTGCCAGCAGCTACTCTTCTTCCTACGAGCAGTACTTC.

About this clone itself: Other DNA sequences within the sample encode an identical CDR3. This rearrangement joins TRBV27 to TRBJ2-7; a possible D gene is TRBD1 (6 bases). The CDR3 has 13 residues. CDR1 and CDR2 from the germline V gene are MNHEY and SMNVEV (reference sequence). Trimming removed 5 bases from V and 4 bases from J, with 12 bases in between. The CDR3 DNA reads TGTGCCAGCAGTCCCGGACAGTCTTACGAGCAGTACTTC. Translating it yields CASSPGQSYEQYF.

This chain links TRBV6-5 with TRBJ1-5; D not certain. The CDR3 extends over 15 amino acids. Germline CDR1 is MNHEY and CDR2 is SVGAGI. Between the trimmed V and J ends, which lost 5 bases and 1 base, there was a span of 12 bases. Here the CDR3 reads CASSPRAGSNQPQHF. DNA for the CDR3: TGTGCCAGCAGTCCCCGGGCGGGGAGCAATCAGCCCCAGCATTTT.

V gene TRBV5-4 combines with J gene TRBJ2-2, with 8 bases matching TRBD1. The CDR3 sequence is 15 residues long. From germline, CDR1 is SGHNT and CDR2 YYREEE (reference sequence). The V segment lost 0 bases and the J segment 4 bases; nucleotides outside the gene matches: 2. CDR3 amino acids: CASSLVQGGTGELFF. The CDR3 nucleotides read TGTGCCAGCAGCTTGGTACAGGGGGGCACCGGGGAGCTGTTTTTT.

The chain joins TRBV9 to TRBJ1-2, with 11 bases aligning to TRBD1. CDR1 is SGDLS and CDR2 is YYNGEE in the germline V gene. J lost 8 bases, V lost 3 bases, and 6 bases had no gene match. The CDR3 covers 14 residues. The CDR3 DNA follows: TGTGCCAGCAGCGCCGGACAGGGGGCGATGGGCTACACCTTC. It yields the protein CASSAGQGAMGYTF.

The V and J genes are TRBV4-1 and TRBJ2-7, with 8 positions matching TRBD1. The V gene's germline CDR1 is MGHRA and CDR2 YSYEKL. The CDR3 runs 14 residues. V trimming: 1 base; J trimming: 5 bases; junction bases outside the gene matches: 4. The CDR3 sequence: CASSQGAGGNEQYF. In nucleotides, the CDR3 is TGCGCCAGCAGCCAAGGAGCAGGGGGCAACGAGCAGTACTTC.

The genes are TRBV28 and TRBJ2-1; TRBD1 agrees at 7 bases. Germline assignment: CDR1 MDHEN and CDR2 SYDVKM. V lost 7 bases to trimming and J lost 5 bases; unmatched junction nucleotides: 14. The CDR3 is 16 residues long. CDR3 in amino acids: CASNLVDRVEDNEQFF. For the CDR3, the DNA is TGTGCCAGCAACCTCGTTGACAGGGTCGAGGACAATGAGCAGTTCTTC.

The chain links TRBV28 to TRBJ2-7, with a weak D call TRBD2 (6 bases). The CDR3 runs 16 residues. Germline CDR1 reads MDHEN; CDR2 reads SYDVKM. Trimming cost V 1 base and J 3 bases, with 16 bases left between them. This CDR3 reads CASSLLIGGIHYEQYF. As DNA, the CDR3 is TGTGCCAGCAGTTTATTGATTGGAGGGATCCACTACGAGCAGTACTTC.

V and J are TRBV11-2 and TRBJ1-2, with TRBD1 matching over 7 bases. Germline CDR1 SGHAT, CDR2 FQNNGV. The CDR3 runs 18 residues. Trimming at V came to 5 bases and at J to 6 bases, leaving 21 bases not matched to a gene. CDR3 in DNA: TGTGCCAGCAGCCCGCCCTTCGCTATCTCCGACAGGGCAGATGGCTACACCTTC. Amino acid sequence: CASSPPFAISDRADGYTF.

This chain uses TRBV15 with TRBJ1-1, with D perhaps TRBD1 (6 bases). The germline V gene has CDR1 LNHNV and CDR2 YYDKDF (reference sequence). V was trimmed by 1 base and J by 5 bases, leaving 11 bases between them. This CDR3 spans 14 amino acids. The DNA of the CDR3 is TGTGCCACCAGCAGAGTCCAAGGGGGGACTGAAGCTTTCTTT. This gives the protein CATSRVQGGTEAFF. Complete variable domain (other parts from reference TRBV15 and TRBJ1-1): DAMVIQNPRYQVTQFGKPVTLSCSQTLNHNVMYWYQQKSSQAPKLLFHYYDKDFNNEADTPDNFQSRRPNTSFCFLDIRSPGLGDTAMYLCATSRVQGGTEAFFGQGTRLTVV.

The chain uses TRBV28 and TRBJ2-5, with TRBD1 identical over 8 bases. The CDR3 consists of 16 residues. J lost 5 bases, V lost 6 bases, and 14 bases had no gene match. Germline V gives CDR1 MDHEN, CDR2 SYDVKM. Here the CDR3 DNA reads TGTGCCAGCAGGAGATCCAGGGGGCTTACGGGGGAGACCCAGTACTTC. Protein: CASRRSRGLTGETQYF.

The chain couples TRBV28 to TRBJ2-7, with TRBD2 identical over 12 bases. Germline loops: CDR1 MDHEN, CDR2 SYDVKM. The CDR3 has 20 residues. The trim removed 3 bases at V and 2 bases at J, leaving 17 bases unmatched. The CDR3 region has the DNA TGTGCCAGCAGTTTGAGACTAGCGGGAGAAGCGCTGGGGACGGCCTACGAGCAGTACTTC. It is translated as CASSLRLAGEALGTAYEQYF.

The chain is built from TRBV19 and TRBJ1-5; 8 bases agree with TRBD1. This CDR3 region has 16 residues. Germline loops: CDR1 LNHDA, CDR2 SQIVND (reference sequence). Losses at the gene ends were 3 bases for V and 7 bases for J; bases not matched to a gene: 11. The CDR3 loop reads CASSILDRASEQPQHF. CDR3 sequence (DNA): TGTGCCAGTAGTATCCTGGACAGGGCGTCCGAGCAGCCCCAGCATTTT. The full variable domain, its missing parts supplied by reference TRBV19 and TRBJ1-5, is DGGITQSPKYLFRKEGQNVTLSCEQNLNHDAMYWYRQDPGQGLRLIYYSQIVNDFQKGDIAEGYSVSREKKESFPLTVTSAQKNPTAFYLCASSILDRASEQPQHFGDGTRLSIL.

The rearrangement joins TRBV2 to TRBJ1-5; maybe TRBD1 (6 bases). The V end lost 3 bases, the J end lost 7 bases, and 16 bases lay between the germline ends. The CDR3 has 15 residues. The germline V gene has CDR1 SNHLY and CDR2 FYNNEI. DNA of the CDR3: TGTGCCAGCAGTGAGGGGCAGGGGTTGAACCAGCCCCAGCATTTT. Protein product: CASSEGQGLNQPQHF.